The sequence of this T cell receptor (beta chain) was determined in a study of OX40 agonist ivuxolimab in advanced cancers. Looking at the study overall: Head and neck, renal cell, melanoma or hepatocellular carcinoma were the cancers that dose-escalation patients had. Patients with prior anti-PD-1, anti-PD-L1 or anti-CTLA-4 therapy were eligible; about 41% had some.

Systemic immunosuppression or autoimmune disease history was grounds to exclude patients. Profiled with immunoSEQ multiplex PCR; TCRdb holds only in-frame clones, not every one. Of some 2,900 clones listed, over 60% are singletons. CDR3 size: 17 residues. The receptor comes from an adult with an advanced solid tumor such as melanoma, head and neck, liver or kidney cancer. This chain uses TRBV12-1 with TRBJ2-7; TRBD1 is the table's D call, not checked against the DNA. TRBV12-1 is marked as a pseudogene. The source material was CD4+ or CD8+ T cells sorted from blood, sampled in a trial of the OX40 agonist ivuxolimab. The CDR3 loop reads CASSFEARTGGSYEQYF. The CDR3 bases are TGTGCCAGCAGCTTCGAGGCCAGGACAGGGGGCTCCTACGAGCAGTACTTC.